The table lists the clone carrying this T cell receptor (beta chain) with a few counts. The antigen remains unidentified. Peptide-pool stimulation followed by sequencing identified expanded antigen-specific CD4+ clonotypes in the ViraFEST assay. At the end of more than 8 days of culture, CD4+ T cells were isolated. Participants were given two doses of BNT162b2 or mRNA-1273 vaccine. In the cultures, half the medium was exchanged for IL-2 medium on days 3 and 7. V lost 0 bases to trimming and J lost 5 bases; unmatched junction nucleotides: 6. The CDR3 length is 15 residues. Per germline, CDR1 SGHRS and CDR2 YFSETQ. This record comes from a study of vaccination effects on CD4 cells after COVID-19. Produced via immunoSEQ multiplex PCR; TCRdb's table is partial and in-frame only. The repertoire holds approximately 70,000 clones, with approximately 80% as singletons.

The chain links TRBV5-1 to TRBJ1-2; 8 bases map to TRBD1. Material: CD4+ T cells from PBMCs cultured with HCoV-229E spike peptides, obtained after COVID-19 vaccination. The TCR sequence derives from a human donor who received a COVID-19 vaccine. The CDR3 region is CASSLDGQGVYGYTF. The CDR3 DNA reads as TGCGCCAGCAGCTTGGATGGACAGGGAGTTTATGGCTACACCTTC.